This T cell receptor beta chain was sequenced for a study of cytomegalovirus exposure and HLA in healthy donors. As for the study in general: There were 75 million to 95 million unique TCRs (from HLA-typed donors) in an early data release. General study points: Cytomegalovirus association was listed for 164 TCR beta chains.

A remark on this clone: Its antigen is as yet unknown.

The PCR was carried out with 60 Vbeta primers and 13 Jbeta primers. Original analysis: Later, roughly 80 million unique TCR beta chains were counted in an analysis, and some 9.9 million of them were shared. The repertoire was sequenced with immunoSEQ multiplex PCR; TCRdb's copy has only in-frame clones and lacks some. The V and J calls and the clone size are those of that table, but D and trimming were determined from the DNA. The sample includes about 130,000 clones, over 70% seen only once; the top ten take 3% to 3.5%. CDR3 length: 14 residues. Germline lookup yields CDR1 SEHNR and CDR2 FQNEAQ (reference sequence). The germline V and J ends were trimmed by 5 bases and 5 bases, with 13 bases remaining between them.

Input material: PBMCs. This TCR came from a woman aged 45-59 years in good health and CMV-seronegative. The V gene is TRBV7-9, the J gene TRBJ1-5; D not resolved. CDR3 nucleotide sequence: TGTGCCAGCAGCGACCCCGGACTTCATCAGCCCCAGCATTTT. Protein product: CASSDPGLHQPQHF.